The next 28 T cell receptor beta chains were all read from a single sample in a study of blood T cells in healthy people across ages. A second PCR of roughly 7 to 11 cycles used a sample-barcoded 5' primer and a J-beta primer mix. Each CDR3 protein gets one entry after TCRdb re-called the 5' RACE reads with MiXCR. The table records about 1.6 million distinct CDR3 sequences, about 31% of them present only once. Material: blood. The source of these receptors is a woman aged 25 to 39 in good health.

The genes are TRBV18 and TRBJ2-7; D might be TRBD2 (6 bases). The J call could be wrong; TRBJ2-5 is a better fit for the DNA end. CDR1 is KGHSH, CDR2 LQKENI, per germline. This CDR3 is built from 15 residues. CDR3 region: CASSPQAERAETQYF. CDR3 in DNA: TGTGCCAGCTCACCTCAGGCAGAGCGGGCAGAGACCCAGTACTTC.

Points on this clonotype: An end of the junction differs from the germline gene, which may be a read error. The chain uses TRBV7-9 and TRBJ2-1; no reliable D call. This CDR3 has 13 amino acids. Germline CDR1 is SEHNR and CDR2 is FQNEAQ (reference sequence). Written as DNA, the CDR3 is TGTGCCAGCGGCTTTGCAGAGTACAATGAGCAGTTCTTC. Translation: CASGFAEYNEQFF. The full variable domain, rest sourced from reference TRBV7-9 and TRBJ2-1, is DTGVSQNPRHKITKRGQNVTFRCDPISEHNRLYWYRQTLGQGPEFLTYFQNEAQLEKSRLLSDRFSAERPKGSFSTLEIQRTEQGDSAMYLCASGFAEYNEQFFGPGTRLTVL.

The CDR3 loop reads CASSGIGTDYNEQFF. CDR3 sequence (DNA): TGTGCCAGCAGTGGGATCGGGACGGATTACAATGAGCAGTTCTTC. The rearrangement joins TRBV25-1 to TRBJ2-1; perhaps D is TRBD1 or TRBD2 (5 bases each). Trimming left V 4 bases short and J 4 bases short, with 14 bases between. The V gene's germline CDR1 is MGHDK and CDR2 SYGVNS. This CDR3 has 15 amino acids.

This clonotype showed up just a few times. Here the CDR3 reads CASSQIRYNEQFF. The DNA of the CDR3 is TGTGCCAGCTCACAAATAAGATACAATGAGCAGTTCTTC. The chain has TRBV18 and TRBJ2-1, with unresolved D. The germline V gene has CDR1 KGHSH and CDR2 LQKENI. V lost 4 bases to trimming and J lost 4 bases, with 8 bases between them. This CDR3 has 13 amino acids. Looking up the rest from reference TRBV18 and TRBJ2-1 gives the full variable domain: NAGVMQNPRHLVRRRGQEARLRCSPMKGHSHVYWYRQLPEEGLKFMVYLQKENIIDESGMPKERFSAEFPKEGPSILRIQQVVRGDSAAYFCASSQIRYNEQFFGPGTRLTVL.

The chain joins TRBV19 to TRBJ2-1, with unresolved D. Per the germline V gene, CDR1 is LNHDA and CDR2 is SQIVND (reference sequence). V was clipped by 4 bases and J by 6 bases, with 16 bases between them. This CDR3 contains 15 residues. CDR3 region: CASSSRAPVPNEQFF. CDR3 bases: TGTGCCAGTAGTAGTCGGGCCCCAGTCCCCAATGAGCAGTTCTTC.

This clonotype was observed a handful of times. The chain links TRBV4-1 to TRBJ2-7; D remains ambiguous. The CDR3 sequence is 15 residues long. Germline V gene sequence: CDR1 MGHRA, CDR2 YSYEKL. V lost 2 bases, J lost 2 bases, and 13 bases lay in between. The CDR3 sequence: CASSQSRPQTYEQYF. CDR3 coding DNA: TGCGCCAGCAGCCAAAGTCGGCCACAGACCTACGAGCAGTACTTC.

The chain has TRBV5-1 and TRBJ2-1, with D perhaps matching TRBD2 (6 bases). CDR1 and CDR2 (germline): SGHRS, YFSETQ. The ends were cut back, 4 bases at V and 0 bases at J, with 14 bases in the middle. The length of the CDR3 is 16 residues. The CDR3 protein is CASSPSGDFSYNEQFF. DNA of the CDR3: TGCGCCAGCAGCCCGTCGGGGGATTTCTCCTACAATGAGCAGTTCTTC.

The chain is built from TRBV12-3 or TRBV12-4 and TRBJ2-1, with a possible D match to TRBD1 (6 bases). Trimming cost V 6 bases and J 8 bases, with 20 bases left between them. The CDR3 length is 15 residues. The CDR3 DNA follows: TGTGCCAGCAGCCCCGGGACACCCTCTTGGGATGAGCAGTTCTTC. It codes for CASSPGTPSWDEQFF.

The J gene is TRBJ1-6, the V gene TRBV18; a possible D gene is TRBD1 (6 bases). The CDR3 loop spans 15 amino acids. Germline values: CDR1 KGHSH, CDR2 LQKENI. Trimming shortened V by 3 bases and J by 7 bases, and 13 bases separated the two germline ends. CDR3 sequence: CASSPYTGNNSPLHF. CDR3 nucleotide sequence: TGTGCCAGCTCACCGTATACAGGGAACAATTCACCCCTCCACTTT.

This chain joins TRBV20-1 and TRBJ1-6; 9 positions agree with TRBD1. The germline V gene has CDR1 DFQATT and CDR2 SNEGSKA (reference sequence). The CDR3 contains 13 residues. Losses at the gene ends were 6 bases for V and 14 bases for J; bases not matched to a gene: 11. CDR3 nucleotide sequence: TGCAGTGCCTTCGACAGGGGGGGTTGGACCCTCCACTTT. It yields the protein CSAFDRGGWTLHF.

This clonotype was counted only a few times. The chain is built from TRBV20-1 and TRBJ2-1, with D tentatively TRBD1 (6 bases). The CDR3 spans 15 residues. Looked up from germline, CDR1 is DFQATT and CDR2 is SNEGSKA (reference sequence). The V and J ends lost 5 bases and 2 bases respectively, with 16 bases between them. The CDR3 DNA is TGCAGTGCTCAGGGGTACGGAGGAACCTACAATGAGCAGTTCTTC. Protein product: CSAQGYGGTYNEQFF.

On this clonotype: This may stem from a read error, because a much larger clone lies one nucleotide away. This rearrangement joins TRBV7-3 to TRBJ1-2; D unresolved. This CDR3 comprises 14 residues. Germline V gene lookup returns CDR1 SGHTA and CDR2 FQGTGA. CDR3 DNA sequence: TGTGTCAGCAGCTTAACTTGGCCACCTAGGAGCTACACCTTC. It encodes CVSSLTWPPRSYTF. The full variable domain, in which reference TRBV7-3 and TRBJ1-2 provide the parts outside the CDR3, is GAGVSQTPSNKVTEKGKYVELRCDPISGHTALYWYRQSLGQGPEFLIYFQGTGAADDSGLPNDRFFAVRPEGSVSTLKIQRTERGDSAVYLCVSSLTWPPRSYTFGSGTRLTVV.

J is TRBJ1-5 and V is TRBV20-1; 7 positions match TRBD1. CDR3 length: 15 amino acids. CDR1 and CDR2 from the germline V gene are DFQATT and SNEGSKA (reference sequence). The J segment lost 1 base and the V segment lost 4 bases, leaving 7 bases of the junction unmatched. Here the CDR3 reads CSAKGTAASNQPQHF. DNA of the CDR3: TGCAGTGCTAAAGGGACAGCGGCAAGCAATCAGCCCCAGCATTTT.

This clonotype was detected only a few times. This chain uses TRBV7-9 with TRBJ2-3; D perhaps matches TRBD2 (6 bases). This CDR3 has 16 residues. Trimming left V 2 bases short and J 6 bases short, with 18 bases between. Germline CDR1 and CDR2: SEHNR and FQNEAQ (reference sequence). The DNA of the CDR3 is TGTGCCAGCAGCTTAATCAGGGCGGGGACTCACGATACGCAGTATTTT. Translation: CASSLIRAGTHDTQYF.

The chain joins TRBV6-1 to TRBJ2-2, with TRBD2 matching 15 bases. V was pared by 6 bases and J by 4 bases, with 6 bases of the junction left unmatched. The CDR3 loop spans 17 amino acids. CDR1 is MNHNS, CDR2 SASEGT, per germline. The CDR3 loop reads CASRGLAGGPGTGELFF. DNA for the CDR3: TGTGCCAGCAGAGGACTAGCGGGGGGGCCTGGCACCGGGGAGCTGTTTTTT.

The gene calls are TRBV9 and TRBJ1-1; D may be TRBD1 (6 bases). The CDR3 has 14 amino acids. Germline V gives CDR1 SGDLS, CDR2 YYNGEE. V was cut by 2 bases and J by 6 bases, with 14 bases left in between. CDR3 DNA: TGTGCCAGCAGCGTGGGGGGCGGAACGGCTGAAGCTTTCTTT. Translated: CASSVGGGTAEAFF.

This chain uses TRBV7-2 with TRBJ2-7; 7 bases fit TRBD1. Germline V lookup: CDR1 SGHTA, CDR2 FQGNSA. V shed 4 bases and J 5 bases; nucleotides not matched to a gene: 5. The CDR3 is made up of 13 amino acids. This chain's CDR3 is CASSSTGAHEQYF. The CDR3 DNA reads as TGTGCCAGCAGCTCCACAGGGGCCCACGAGCAGTACTTC.

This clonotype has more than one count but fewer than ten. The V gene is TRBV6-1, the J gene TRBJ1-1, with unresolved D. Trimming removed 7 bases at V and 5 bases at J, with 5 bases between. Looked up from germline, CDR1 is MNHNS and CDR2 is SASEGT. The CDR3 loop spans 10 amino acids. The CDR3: CASTWTEAFF. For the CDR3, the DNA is TGTGCCAGCACATGGACTGAAGCTTTCTTT.

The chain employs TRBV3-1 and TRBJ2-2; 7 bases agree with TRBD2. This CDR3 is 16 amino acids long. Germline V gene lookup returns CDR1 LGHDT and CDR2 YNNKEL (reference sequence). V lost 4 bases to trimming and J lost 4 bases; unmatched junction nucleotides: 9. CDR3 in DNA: TGTGCCAGCAGCCTGGGGACGGGGGGTACCACCGGGGAGCTGTTTTTT. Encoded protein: CASSLGTGGTTGELFF. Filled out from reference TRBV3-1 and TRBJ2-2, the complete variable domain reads DTAVSQTPKYLVTQMGNDKSIKCEQNLGHDTMYWYKQDSKKFLKIMFSYNNKELIINETVPNRFSPKSPDKAHLNLHINSLELGDSAVYFCASSLGTGGTTGELFFGEGSRLTVL.

The CDR3 nucleotides read TGCAGTGCTAGACGATATAGCGGGGGGGCGTCGGATACGCAGTATTTT. This sequence encodes CSARRYSGGASDTQYF. The chain has TRBV20-1 and TRBJ2-3; 11 bases match TRBD2. The CDR3 has 16 amino acids. The germline gives CDR1 DFQATT, CDR2 SNEGSKA (reference sequence). V shed 2 bases, J shed 6 bases, and the junction held 10 bases outside the gene matches.

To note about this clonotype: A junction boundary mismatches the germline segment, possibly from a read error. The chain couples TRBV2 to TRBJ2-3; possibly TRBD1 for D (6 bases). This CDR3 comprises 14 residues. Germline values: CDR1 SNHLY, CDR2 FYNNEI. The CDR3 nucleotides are TGCGCCAGCGTTTACTCGGGACACATCGGGGCGCAGTATTTT. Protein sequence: CASVYSGHIGAQYF. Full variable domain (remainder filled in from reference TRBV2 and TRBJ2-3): EPEVTQTPSHQVTQMGQEVILRCVPISNHLYFYWYRQILGQKVEFLVSFYNNEISEKSEIFDDQFSVERPDGSNFTLKIRSTKLEDSAMYFCASVYSGHIGAQYFGPGTRLTVL.

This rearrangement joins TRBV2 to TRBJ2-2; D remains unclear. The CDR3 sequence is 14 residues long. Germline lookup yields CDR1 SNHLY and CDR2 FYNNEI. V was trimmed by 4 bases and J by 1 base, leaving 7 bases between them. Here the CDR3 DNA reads TGTGCCAGCAGTGGATTGGGGAACACCGGGGAGCTGTTTTTT. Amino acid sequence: CASSGLGNTGELFF. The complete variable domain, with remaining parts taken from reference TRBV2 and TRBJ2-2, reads EPEVTQTPSHQVTQMGQEVILRCVPISNHLYFYWYRQILGQKVEFLVSFYNNEISEKSEIFDDQFSVERPDGSNFTLKIRSTKLEDSAMYFCASSGLGNTGELFFGEGSRLTVL.

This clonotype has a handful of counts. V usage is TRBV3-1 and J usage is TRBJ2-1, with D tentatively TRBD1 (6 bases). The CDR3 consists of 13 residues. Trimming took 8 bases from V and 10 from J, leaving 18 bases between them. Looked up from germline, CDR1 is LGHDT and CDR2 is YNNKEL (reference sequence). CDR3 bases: TGTGCCAGCTCTCCCGGGACACCCGGGGAGCAGTTCTTC. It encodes CASSPGTPGEQFF.

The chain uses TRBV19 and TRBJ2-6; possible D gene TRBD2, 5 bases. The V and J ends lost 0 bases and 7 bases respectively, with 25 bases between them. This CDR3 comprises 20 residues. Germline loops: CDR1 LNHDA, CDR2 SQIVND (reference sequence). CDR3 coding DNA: TGTGCCAGTAGTATAGATTGGTCCAGGACCGACTTAGGAGGAGCCAACGTCCTGACTTTC. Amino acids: CASSIDWSRTDLGGANVLTF.

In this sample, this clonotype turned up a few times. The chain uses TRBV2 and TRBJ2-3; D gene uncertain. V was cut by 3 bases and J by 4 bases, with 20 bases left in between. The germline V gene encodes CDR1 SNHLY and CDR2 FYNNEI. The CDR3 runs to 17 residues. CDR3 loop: CASSDPRTPGAPDTQYF. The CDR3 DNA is TGTGCCAGCAGTGATCCGAGGACCCCGGGTGCCCCAGATACGCAGTATTTT.

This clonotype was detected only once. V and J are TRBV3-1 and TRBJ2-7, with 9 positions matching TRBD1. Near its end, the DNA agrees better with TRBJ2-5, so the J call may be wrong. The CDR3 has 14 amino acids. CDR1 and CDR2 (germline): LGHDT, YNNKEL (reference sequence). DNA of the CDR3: TGTGCCAGCAGCCAAACGGACAGGGGTGAGACCCAGTACTTC. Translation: CASSQTDRGETQYF.

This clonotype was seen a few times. This CDR3 is CSVGDPGGQPQHF. CDR3 coding DNA: TGCAGCGTTGGGGACCCCGGGGGTCAGCCCCAGCATTTT. The chain combines TRBV29-1 with TRBJ1-5, with D perhaps matching TRBD1 (5 bases). Germline CDR1 reads SQVTM; CDR2 reads ANQGSEA. V gave up 4 bases and J gave up 6 bases, with 13 bases separating them. The CDR3 runs 13 residues.

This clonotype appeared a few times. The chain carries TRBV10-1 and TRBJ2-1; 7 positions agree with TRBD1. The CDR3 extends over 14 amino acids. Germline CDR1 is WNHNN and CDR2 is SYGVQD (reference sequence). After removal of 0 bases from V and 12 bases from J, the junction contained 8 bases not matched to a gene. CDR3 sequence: CASSESGGYDGQFF. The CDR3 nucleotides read TGCGCCAGCAGTGAGTCAGGGGGCTACGATGGGCAGTTCTTC.